The T cell receptor (beta chain) described here comes from a study of monozygotic twins with inflammatory bowel disease. This CDR3 has 15 residues. Germline CDR1 MDHEN, CDR2 SYDVKM. For each CDR3 protein, TCRdb gives one entry from its re-call of the 5' RACE reads, without DNA. The sample table sets out fewer than 350,000 distinct CDR3 sequences. This receptor was identified in a human donor with ulcerative colitis or Crohn's disease, or a healthy co-twin of an affected twin (not recorded which). The chain couples TRBV28 to TRBJ2-2; TCRdb reports TRBD1, a call that lacks DNA to check it against. The sequenced sample consisted of blood. CDR3 loop: CASSRIDSMTGELFF. Full variable domain (missing parts from reference TRBV28 and TRBJ2-2): DVKVTQSSRYLVKRTGEKVFLECVQDMDHENMFWYRQDPGLGLRLIYFSYDVKMKEKGDIPEGYSVSREKKERFSLILESASTNQTSMYLCASSRIDSMTGELFFGEGSRLTVL.